These 2 T cell receptor beta chains came from one sample sequenced in a study of response to subunit inactivated influenza vaccine (dated by TCRdb to the late 2010s). The protocol used for the library was RT-PCR. Sequencing was carried out with an Illumina HiSeq 2500. TCRdb reprocessed the public reads (quality trimming at Q25 with fastp, clone calling with MiXCR) and kept in-frame beta chains. Identical CDR3 proteins give one entry, which carries the most common genes and DNA. A total of hundreds of thousands of distinct CDR3 sequences appear in this sample, 11% to 15% of them only once. The ten largest account for 7.6% of the sample. The sequencing here drew on PBMCs from blood, taken roughly 2 weeks before vaccination. The receptors were sampled from a man aged 50 to 60 who received an inactivated influenza vaccine. Donor details come from another sample of the same person, matched by shared clones.

This chain joins TRBV7-9 and TRBJ1-6; 10 nucleotides match TRBD1. CDR1 SEHNR and CDR2 FQNEAQ come from the germline V gene (reference sequence). The CDR3 is 15 amino acids. V shed 3 bases and J 10 bases; nucleotides not matched to a gene: 6. This CDR3 is CASSFAGQGKSPLHF. In DNA form, the CDR3 reads TGTGCCAGCAGCTTCGCGGGACAGGGGAAATCACCCCTCCACTTT.

This chain connects TRBV7-2 to TRBJ2-1, with D hard to call. CDR3 length: 13 residues. Germline V gene lookup returns CDR1 SGHTA and CDR2 FQGNSA. V shed 2 bases and J shed 9 bases, with 11 bases lying between them. The CDR3 reads CASSLISIGEQFF. In DNA form, the CDR3 reads TGTGCCAGCAGCTTAATTTCTATCGGTGAGCAGTTCTTC.